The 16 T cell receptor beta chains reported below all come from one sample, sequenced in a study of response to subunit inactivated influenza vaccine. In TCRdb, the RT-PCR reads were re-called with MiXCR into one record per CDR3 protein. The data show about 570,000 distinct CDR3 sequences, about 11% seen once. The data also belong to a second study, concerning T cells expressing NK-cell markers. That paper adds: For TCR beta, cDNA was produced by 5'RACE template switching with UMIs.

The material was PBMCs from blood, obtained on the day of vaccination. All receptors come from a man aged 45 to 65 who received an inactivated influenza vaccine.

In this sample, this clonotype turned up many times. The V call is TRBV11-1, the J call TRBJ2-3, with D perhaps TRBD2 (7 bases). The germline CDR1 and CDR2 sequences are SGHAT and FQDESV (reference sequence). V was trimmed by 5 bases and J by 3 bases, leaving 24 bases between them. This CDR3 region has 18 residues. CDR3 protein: CASSRPEGVAGWTDTQYF. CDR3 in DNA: TGTGCCAGCAGCCGCCCCGAGGGGGTAGCGGGTTGGACAGATACGCAGTATTTT. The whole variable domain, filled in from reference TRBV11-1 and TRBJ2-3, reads EAEVAQSPRYKITEKSQAVAFWCDPISGHATLYWYRQILGQGPELLVQFQDESVVDDSQLPKDRFSAERLKGVDSTLKIQPAELGDSAMYLCASSRPEGVAGWTDTQYFGPGTRLTVL.

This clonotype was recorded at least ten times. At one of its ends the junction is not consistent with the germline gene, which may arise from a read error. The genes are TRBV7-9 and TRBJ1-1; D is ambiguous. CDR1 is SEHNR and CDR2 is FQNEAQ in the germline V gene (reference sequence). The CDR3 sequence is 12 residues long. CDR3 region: CASNLMNTEAFF. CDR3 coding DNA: TGTGCCAGCAACTTAATGAACACTGAAGCTTTCTTT.

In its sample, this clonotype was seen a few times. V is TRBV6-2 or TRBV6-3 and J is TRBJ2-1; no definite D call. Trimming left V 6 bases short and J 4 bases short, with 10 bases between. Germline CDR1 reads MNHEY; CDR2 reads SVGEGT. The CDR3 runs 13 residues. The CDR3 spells CASRMDSYNEQFF. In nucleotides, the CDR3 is TGTGCCAGCAGGATGGATTCTTACAATGAGCAGTTCTTC.

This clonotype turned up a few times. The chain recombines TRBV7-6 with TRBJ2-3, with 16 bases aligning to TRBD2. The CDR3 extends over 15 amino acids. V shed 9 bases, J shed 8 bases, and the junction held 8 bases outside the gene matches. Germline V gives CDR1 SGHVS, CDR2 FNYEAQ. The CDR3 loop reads CASTGTSGRAGTQYF. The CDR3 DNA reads TGTGCCAGTACCGGGACTAGCGGGAGGGCGGGTACGCAGTATTTT.

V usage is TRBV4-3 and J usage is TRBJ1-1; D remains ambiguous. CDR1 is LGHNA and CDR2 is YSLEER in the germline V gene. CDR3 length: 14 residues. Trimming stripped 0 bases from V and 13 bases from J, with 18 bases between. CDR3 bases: TGCGCCAGCAGCCAAGAAGTTTATGGCCTGAGTGGTTTCTTT. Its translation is CASSQEVYGLSGFF.

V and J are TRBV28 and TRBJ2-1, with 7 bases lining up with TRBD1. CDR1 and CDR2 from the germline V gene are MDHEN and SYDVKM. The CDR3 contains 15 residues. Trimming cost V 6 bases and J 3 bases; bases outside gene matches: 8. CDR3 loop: CASSPDRVGYNEQFF. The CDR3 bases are TGTGCCAGCAGCCCCGACAGGGTGGGCTACAATGAGCAGTTCTTC.

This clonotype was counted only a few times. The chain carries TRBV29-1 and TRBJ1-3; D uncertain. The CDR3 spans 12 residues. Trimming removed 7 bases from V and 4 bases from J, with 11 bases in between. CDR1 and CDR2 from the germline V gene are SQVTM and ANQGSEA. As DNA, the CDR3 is TGCAGCGCTAGGGAGAGCGGAAACACCATATATTTT. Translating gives CSARESGNTIYF.

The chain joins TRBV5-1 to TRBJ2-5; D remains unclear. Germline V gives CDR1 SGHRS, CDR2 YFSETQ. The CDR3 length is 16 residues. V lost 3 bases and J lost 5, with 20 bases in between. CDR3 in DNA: TGCGCCAGCAGCTACGAGGCCAGCTACTTGAGGGAGACCCAGTACTTC. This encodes CASSYEASYLRETQYF.

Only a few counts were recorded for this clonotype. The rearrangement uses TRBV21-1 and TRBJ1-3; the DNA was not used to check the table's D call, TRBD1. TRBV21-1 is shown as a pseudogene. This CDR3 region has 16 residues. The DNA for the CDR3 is TGTGCCAGCACCTTCGTCACAGGGCAGGACGGAAACACCATATATTTT. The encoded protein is CASTFVTGQDGNTIYF.

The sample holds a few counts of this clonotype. The CDR3 DNA reads TGTGCCAGCAGCCCGATTGAAGAGACCCAGTACTTC. It translates to CASSPIEETQYF. This rearrangement joins TRBV6-2 or TRBV6-3 to TRBJ2-5; D remains ambiguous. This CDR3 comprises 12 residues. The V and J ends lost 6 bases and 3 bases respectively, with 8 bases between them. Per germline, CDR1 MNHEY and CDR2 SVGEGT.

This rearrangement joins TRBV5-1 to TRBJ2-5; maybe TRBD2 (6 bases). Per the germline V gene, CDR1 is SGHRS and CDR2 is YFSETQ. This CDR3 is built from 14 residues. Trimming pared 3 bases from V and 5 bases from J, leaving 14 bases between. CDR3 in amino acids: CASSSTTAGETQYF. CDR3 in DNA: TGCGCCAGCAGCTCGACGACAGCGGGTGAGACCCAGTACTTC.

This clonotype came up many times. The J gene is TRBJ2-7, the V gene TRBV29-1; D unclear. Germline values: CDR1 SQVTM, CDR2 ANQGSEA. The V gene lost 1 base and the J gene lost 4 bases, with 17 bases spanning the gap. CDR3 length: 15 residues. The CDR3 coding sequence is TGCAGCGTTGAAGGTTGGGGAAGCCGAAGTTACGAGCAGTACTTC. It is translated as CSVEGWGSRSYEQYF.

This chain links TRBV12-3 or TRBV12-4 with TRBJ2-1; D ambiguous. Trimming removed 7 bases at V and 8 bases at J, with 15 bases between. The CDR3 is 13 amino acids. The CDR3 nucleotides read TGTGCCAGCACCCCCTCCGCGATTTATGAGCAGTTCTTC. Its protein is CASTPSAIYEQFF.

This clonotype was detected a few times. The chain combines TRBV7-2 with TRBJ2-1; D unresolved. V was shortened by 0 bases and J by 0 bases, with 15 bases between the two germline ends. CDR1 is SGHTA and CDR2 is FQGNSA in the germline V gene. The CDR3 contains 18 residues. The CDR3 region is CASSLALFRADSYNEQFF. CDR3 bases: TGTGCCAGCAGCTTAGCGCTTTTTAGGGCCGACTCCTACAATGAGCAGTTCTTC.

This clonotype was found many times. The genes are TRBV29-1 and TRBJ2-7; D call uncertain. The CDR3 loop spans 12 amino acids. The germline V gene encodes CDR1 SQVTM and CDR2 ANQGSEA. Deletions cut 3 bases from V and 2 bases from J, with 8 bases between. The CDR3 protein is CSVDVGPYEQYF. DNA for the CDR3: TGCAGCGTTGATGTCGGACCCTACGAGCAGTACTTC.

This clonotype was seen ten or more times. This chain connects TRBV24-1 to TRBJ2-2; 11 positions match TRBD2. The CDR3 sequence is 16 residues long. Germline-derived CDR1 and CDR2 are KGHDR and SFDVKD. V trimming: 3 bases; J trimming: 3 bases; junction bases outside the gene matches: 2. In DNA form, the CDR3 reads TGTGCCACCAGTGATACTAGCGGGGGTCACACCGGGGAGCTGTTTTTT. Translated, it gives CATSDTSGGHTGELFF.